Following are 31 T cell receptor beta chains from one sample sequenced in a study of blood T cells in healthy people across ages. PCR was performed a second time for roughly 7 to 11 cycles using a sample-barcoded 5' primer and a J-beta primer mix. TCRdb reprocessed the 5' RACE reads with MiXCR, giving one entry per CDR3 protein. The sample lists about 1.1 million distinct CDR3 sequences, 35% to 45% seen once, with over 10% in the top ten. Sample: blood. The receptors shown here come from a man younger than 35 in good health.

In nucleotides, the CDR3 is TGCAGTGCGAAGCCCGGGCTAGCAGCGAGCAATGAGCAGTTCTTC. Protein: CSAKPGLAASNEQFF. This chain joins TRBV20-1 and TRBJ2-1, with D possibly being TRBD2 (5 bases). Germline CDR1 is DFQATT and CDR2 is SNEGSKA (reference sequence). V gave up 6 bases and J gave up 6 bases, with 21 bases separating them. This CDR3 is 15 amino acids long.

This clonotype occurred a few times. As DNA, the CDR3 is TGCAGTGCTAGAGATCGGGTCTCCTGGGAGCAGTACTTC. Protein: CSARDRVSWEQYF. The rearrangement links TRBV20-1 to TRBJ2-5; TRBD2 might be the D (5 bases). CDR1 and CDR2 from the germline V gene are DFQATT and SNEGSKA (reference sequence). V shed 0 bases and J shed 11 bases, with 16 bases lying between them. The CDR3 is 13 amino acids.

The chain is built from TRBV20-1 and TRBJ1-5; a possible D gene is TRBD1 (5 bases). The germline V and J ends were trimmed by 6 bases and 4 bases, with 13 bases remaining between them. The CDR3 runs to 13 residues. The germline V gene encodes CDR1 DFQATT and CDR2 SNEGSKA (reference sequence). The CDR3 is CSAKATVNQPQHF. Here the CDR3 DNA reads TGCAGTGCAAAAGCGACAGTGAATCAGCCCCAGCATTTT.

The V gene is TRBV5-5, the J gene TRBJ2-1; 9 nucleotides match TRBD2. Looked up from germline, CDR1 is SGHKS and CDR2 is YYEKEE (reference sequence). This CDR3 region has 15 residues. J lost 3 bases, V lost 2 bases, and 3 bases had no gene match. CDR3 amino acids: CASSFAGGIYNEQFF. The CDR3 nucleotides are TGTGCCAGCAGCTTTGCGGGAGGGATCTACAATGAGCAGTTCTTC.

The J gene is TRBJ1-6, the V gene TRBV12-3 or TRBV12-4; 8 nucleotides match TRBD1. V trimming: 6 bases; J trimming: 9 bases; junction bases outside the gene matches: 10. This CDR3 region has 15 residues. CDR3 protein: CASSQDRASGSPLHF. The CDR3 DNA reads as TGTGCCAGCAGCCAGGACAGGGCGTCAGGTTCACCCCTCCACTTT.

This chain uses TRBV12-3 or TRBV12-4 with TRBJ1-6; 7 bases are shared with TRBD1. This CDR3 region has 13 residues. V lost 5 bases, J lost 10 bases, and 5 bases stayed unmatched. CDR3 nucleotides: TGTGCCAGCAGTAGGGGGACAGAGTCACCCCTCCACTTT. Translation: CASSRGTESPLHF.

The sample holds many counts of this clonotype. The rearrangement uses TRBV10-3 and TRBJ1-2; a weak D match, TRBD1 (6 bases). From germline, CDR1 is ENHRY and CDR2 SYGVKD. The CDR3 runs to 16 residues. Deletions cut 3 bases from V and 3 bases from J, with 17 bases between. CDR3 DNA sequence: TGTGCCATCAGTGAATCACAAGGACAGCAGTACTATGGCTACACCTTC. This sequence encodes CAISESQGQQYYGYTF.

The chain links TRBV6-4 to TRBJ1-6; no clear D gene. The CDR3 totals 14 residues. V lost 2 bases to trimming and J lost 4 bases, with 6 bases between them. Germline V gene lookup returns CDR1 MRHNA and CDR2 SNTAGT. The DNA of the CDR3 is TGTGCCAGCAGTGACCGGTCGTATAATTCACCCCTCCACTTT. Amino acid sequence: CASSDRSYNSPLHF.

The rearrangement links TRBV27 to TRBJ2-1; D possibly corresponds to TRBD2 (6 bases). The CDR3 runs to 14 residues. Trimming removed 2 bases at V and 6 bases at J, with 11 bases between. Looked up from germline, CDR1 is MNHEY and CDR2 is SMNVEV (reference sequence). In nucleotides, the CDR3 is TGTGCCAGCAGTTTACGGGGGTGGGGCAATGAGCAGTTCTTC. Translation: CASSLRGWGNEQFF.

This clonotype was counted only a few times. The CDR3 DNA is TGTGCCAGCAGCTCACTCCCAGCGGGGCCCTACGAGCAGTACTTC. This encodes CASSSLPAGPYEQYF. The chain has TRBV5-6 and TRBJ2-7; 7 nucleotides match TRBD2. In germline, CDR1 is SGHDT, CDR2 YYEEEE. Trimming cost V 3 bases and J 2 bases; bases outside gene matches: 8. This CDR3 is 15 amino acids long. Based on the CDR3 plus reference TRBV5-6 and TRBJ2-7, the full variable domain is DAGVTQSPTHLIKTRGQQVTLRCSPKSGHDTVSWYQQALGQGPQFIFQYYEEEERQRGNFPDRFSGHQFPNYSSELNVNALLLGDSALYLCASSSLPAGPYEQYFGPGTRLTVT.

The V gene is TRBV3-1, the J gene TRBJ1-1, with D uncertain. V was pared by 2 bases and J by 12 bases, with 16 bases between. The CDR3 length is 13 residues. Germline V CDR1 and CDR2: LGHDT, YNNKEL (reference sequence). CDR3 region: CASSQLAAPESFF. The CDR3 DNA is TGTGCCAGCAGCCAACTCGCCGCCCCCGAGTCTTTCTTT.

This clonotype was found a few times. The chain couples TRBV3-1 to TRBJ2-1; no clear D. Trimming stripped 0 bases from V and 3 bases from J, with 9 bases between. The germline V gene has CDR1 LGHDT and CDR2 YNNKEL (reference sequence). CDR3 length: 15 amino acids. Here the CDR3 DNA reads TGTGCCAGCAGCCAAGAGGTCTCAGTCTACAATGAGCAGTTCTTC. Translation: CASSQEVSVYNEQFF.

This clonotype was counted ten times or more. This sequence joins TRBV7-9 and TRBJ1-4; D is uncertain. The ends were cut back, 1 base at V and 8 bases at J, with 5 bases in the middle. Germline V lookup: CDR1 SEHNR, CDR2 FQNEAQ (reference sequence). The CDR3 contains 12 residues. DNA of the CDR3: TGTGCCAGCAGCTTAGGGTCCGAAAAACTGTTTTTT. Translation: CASSLGSEKLFF.

This clonotype showed up just a few times. The genes are TRBV3-1 and TRBJ2-3; 12 bases align to TRBD2. The CDR3 contains 19 residues. The ends lost 4 bases at V and 2 bases at J; junction bases unmatched: 13. In germline, CDR1 is LGHDT, CDR2 YNNKEL (reference sequence). CDR3 loop: CASSPWTSGEPLSTDTQYF. The CDR3 DNA sequence: TGTGCCAGCAGCCCTTGGACTAGCGGGGAACCCCTCTCCACAGATACGCAGTATTTT.

This clonotype was seen a handful of times. V and J are TRBV15 and TRBJ1-2, with 11 bases matching TRBD1. The CDR3 totals 17 residues. J gave up 0 bases and V 4 bases, and 7 bases lay outside the gene matches. The germline CDR1 and CDR2 sequences are LNHNV and YYDKDF (reference sequence). CDR3 in amino acids: CATSILRGQGANYGYTF. The CDR3 bases are TGTGCCACCAGCATACTTCGGGGACAGGGGGCTAACTATGGCTACACCTTC.

This clonotype was recorded a few times. The chain combines TRBV21-1 with TRBJ1-4; the table's TRBD1 call for D was not verified on the DNA. TRBV21-1 is a pseudogene locus. This CDR3 has 15 residues. The CDR3 DNA reads TGTGCCAGCAGCGAAACAGGGGACGGGAATGAAAAGCTGTTTTTT. It encodes CASSETGDGNEKLFF.

This clonotype was detected a few times. A much larger clone lies a single base off, so this may be a read error. This sequence joins TRBV7-8 and TRBJ2-1; the D is unclear. The CDR3 has 13 residues. The V gene lost 1 base and the J gene lost 5 bases, with 6 bases spanning the gap. The V gene's germline CDR1 is SGHVS and CDR2 FQNEAQ. The CDR3 loop reads CASSLGNHNEQFF. CDR3 coding DNA: TGTGCCAGCAGCTTAGGGAACCACAATGAGCAGTTCTTC.

This chain connects TRBV4-3 to TRBJ2-2; D remains unclear. The CDR3 contains 14 residues. CDR1 and CDR2 from the germline V gene are LGHNA and YSLEER. V lost 3 bases and J lost 1, with 6 bases in between. This chain's CDR3 is CASSQQQNTGELFF. The DNA for the CDR3 is TGCGCCAGCAGCCAGCAACAGAACACCGGGGAGCTGTTTTTT.

Remarks on this clonotype: One junction end does not reproduce the germline sequence, and a read error may be involved. V usage is TRBV3-1 and J usage is TRBJ2-3; possible D gene TRBD1, 7 bases. Germline loops: CDR1 LGHDT, CDR2 YNNKEL (reference sequence). The CDR3 has 18 residues. The CDR3 coding sequence is TGTGCCAACAGCCCGATTGGCGGCGGGGCAGGGGGAACAGATATGCAGTATTTT. Amino acids: CANSPIGGGAGGTDMQYF.

The V and J genes are TRBV27 and TRBJ2-3; 8 bases agree with TRBD1. There are 14 residues in the CDR3. Germline-derived CDR1 and CDR2 are MNHEY and SMNVEV (reference sequence). Unmatched junction bases numbered 11, after V lost 5 bases and J lost 10 bases. CDR3 nucleotides: TGTGCCAGCAGTCTAGGGGCAGGGGGCCGTGCGCAGTATTTT. Protein: CASSLGAGGRAQYF.

To note about this clonotype: The germline gene is not matched at one end of the junction; a read error may be the cause. The chain has TRBV5-1 and TRBJ2-6; possibly TRBD1 for D (5 bases). Germline V gene data show CDR1 as SGHRS and CDR2 as YFSETQ. CDR3 length equals 18 residues. CDR3 in amino acids: CTSSFSYRQGTGANVLTF. The CDR3 nucleotides are TGCACCAGCAGCTTTTCGTATAGGCAGGGAACTGGGGCCAACGTCCTGACTTTC.

This chain uses TRBV27 with TRBJ2-7, with D unclear. This CDR3 is built from 16 residues. From germline, CDR1 is MNHEY and CDR2 SMNVEV (reference sequence). Trimming cost V 3 bases and J 2 bases, with 17 bases left between them. In DNA, the CDR3 is TGTGCCAGCAGTTTTTCCGCTGTTGACCGGACCTACGAGCAGTACTTC. It is translated as CASSFSAVDRTYEQYF.

The chain uses TRBV5-1 and TRBJ1-1; 10 bases fit TRBD1. The germline gives CDR1 SGHRS, CDR2 YFSETQ. The CDR3 is 12 residues long. Trimming took 2 bases from V and 11 from J; bases not matched to a gene: 3. DNA for the CDR3: TGCGCCAGCAGCTTCGACAGGGGGCTGGCTTTCTTT. Protein: CASSFDRGLAFF.

This chain connects TRBV11-2 to TRBJ1-5; D gene unclear. Germline V gene lookup returns CDR1 SGHAT and CDR2 FQNNGV. The V and J ends lost 5 bases and 3 bases respectively, with 8 bases between them. The CDR3 is 13 amino acids. The CDR3 DNA reads TGTGCCAGCAGCATCACTTCCAATCAGCCCCAGCATTTT. Translating gives CASSITSNQPQHF.

This clonotype was picked up a small number of times. The chain joins TRBV20-1 to TRBJ1-2, with TRBD1 matching over 9 bases. The germline V gene encodes CDR1 DFQATT and CDR2 SNEGSKA (reference sequence). The CDR3 consists of 15 residues. V was clipped by 5 bases and J by 5 bases; unmatched bases: 12. CDR3 protein: CSAALPTGGWYGYTF. CDR3 DNA sequence: TGCAGTGCTGCCCTACCGACAGGGGGTTGGTATGGCTACACCTTC.

The J gene is TRBJ1-1, the V gene TRBV2; D is undetermined. The ends were cut back, 7 bases at V and 0 bases at J, with 6 bases in the middle. Germline values: CDR1 SNHLY, CDR2 FYNNEI. The CDR3 sequence is 12 residues long. The CDR3 is CASNIMNTEAFF. Here the CDR3 DNA reads TGTGCCAGCAATATCATGAACACTGAAGCTTTCTTT. Using reference TRBV2 and TRBJ1-1 for the parts outside the CDR3, the full variable domain is EPEVTQTPSHQVTQMGQEVILRCVPISNHLYFYWYRQILGQKVEFLVSFYNNEISEKSEIFDDQFSVERPDGSNFTLKIRSTKLEDSAMYFCASNIMNTEAFFGQGTRLTVV.

The V and J genes are TRBV6-5 and TRBJ1-6; D is ambiguous. In germline, CDR1 is MNHEY, CDR2 SVGAGI. V gave up 8 bases and J gave up 6 bases, with 8 bases separating them. The CDR3 contains 12 residues. The CDR3 coding sequence is TGTGCCAGCGTTACGGGTAATTCACCCCTCCACTTT. Amino acid sequence: CASVTGNSPLHF.

This clonotype has a handful of counts. V and J are TRBV20-1 and TRBJ2-5; no firm D call. From germline, CDR1 is DFQATT and CDR2 SNEGSKA (reference sequence). This CDR3 spans 14 amino acids. The V gene lost 1 base and the J gene lost 3 bases, with 12 bases spanning the gap. CDR3: CSARVGSKEETQYF. The CDR3 DNA reads TGCAGTGCTAGAGTTGGCTCTAAAGAAGAGACCCAGTACTTC.

The J gene is TRBJ2-4, the V gene TRBV29-1, with D possibly TRBD1 on 8 matching bases. The J call may not be correct, given that the DNA end is closer to TRBJ2-5. CDR3 length equals 12 residues. CDR1 SQVTM and CDR2 ANQGSEA come from the germline V gene. CDR3 sequence reads: CSSGQGGETQYF. CDR3 nucleotides: TGCAGCTCAGGACAGGGAGGGGAGACCCAGTACTTC.

This clonotype was detected only a few times. V and J are TRBV5-5 and TRBJ2-1; weak D call: TRBD1 (6 bases). There are 13 residues in the CDR3. Trimming took 4 bases from V and 9 from J, leaving 14 bases between them. CDR1 is SGHKS and CDR2 is YYEKEE in the germline V gene (reference sequence). CDR3: CASSIGRRGEQFF. CDR3 in DNA: TGTGCCAGCAGCATCGGACGCAGGGGTGAGCAGTTCTTC. Based on the CDR3 plus reference TRBV5-5 and TRBJ2-1, the full variable domain is DAGVTQSPTHLIKTRGQQVTLRCSPISGHKSVSWYQQVLGQGPQFIFQYYEKEERGRGNFPDRFSARQFPNYSSELNVNALLLGDSALYLCASSIGRRGEQFFGPGTRLTVL.

CDR3 coding DNA: TGTGCCAGCAGTCCCCAGAGCTACTCCTACAATGAGCAGTACTTC. It yields the protein CASSPQSYSYNEQYF. The chain carries TRBV6-5 and TRBJ2-7; D is ambiguous. This CDR3 is built from 15 residues. In germline, CDR1 is MNHEY, CDR2 SVGAGI. The V and J ends lost 5 bases and 7 bases respectively, with 21 bases between them.